Detailed here is one TCR beta chain. Its binding antigen is unknown. Per-base quality was not reported, and no clone a single base away is much larger than it. The CDR3 sequence holds 13 residues, the cysteine and phenylalanine included. CDR3 DNA is the only sequence kept; it has 39 bases, read in frame from the first base. Deletion took 5 bases off V and 4 bases off J, with a span of 11 bases between the germline ends. From a lookup of the germline V gene, CDR1 and CDR2 are SGHAT and FQNNGV. The cohort consisted of 650 to 850 healthy bone marrow donors. At the time of sampling, all cohort members were nominally healthy, though unrecorded immune exposures were likely present. The donor was CMV seropositive and belonged to the group of more than 250 seropositive cohort members. Every donor gave a peripheral blood sample, and the peripheral blood mononuclear cells from that sample were used for TCR beta sequencing. The Qiagen DNeasy Blood Extraction Kit was used to extract genomic DNA from the blood cell samples.

The library was prepared using the immunoSEQ multiplex PCR assay. A mixture of 60 forward primers for TCR Vbeta segments and 13 reverse primers for TCR Jbeta segments was used in the multiplex PCR. The CDR3 region of rearranged TCR beta genes was amplified from genomic DNA with a multiplex PCR assay. On the Illumina HiSeq System, the amplified TCR beta libraries were sequenced as 87-base-pair reads. The source study handled its data this way. A later analysis counted some 80 million unique TCR beta chains across the roughly 700 repertoires, and about 10 million of these chains were shared by at least two donors. Raw reads were error-corrected and collapsed into unique sequences with a nearest-neighbor algorithm that merged closely related sequences to remove PCR and sequencing errors. Alignment of CDR3 sequences to IMGT reference sequences was used to assign V, D and J gene segments. For a sequence to be retained, a match of at least six nucleotides to both a V gene segment and a J gene segment was required. A rearrangement was called productive if the CDR3 had no stop codons and remained in frame with V and J, and every other rearrangement was called non-productive. CDR3 was defined by IMGT convention, running from the second conserved V-encoded cysteine to the conserved J-encoded phenylalanine. The earlier analysis of 500 to 650 of the donors excluded any sequence lacking an unambiguous match to a single V gene segment. In an earlier analysis of 587 of the donors, V segments were called functional above 56.7% productive rearrangements and were called segregating when the between-donor standard deviation exceeded 5%. A statistical classification framework was built to diagnose cytomegalovirus status from the catalog of TCR beta chain sequences. V and J gene assignment, in a later analysis, came from comparing TCR nucleotide sequences with IMGT/GENE-DB human TR gene sequences. Using the TCRdist pipeline, a later analysis assigned CDR3 sequences along with most-parsimonious VDJ recombination scenarios. A later analysis defined each TCR beta chain by its CDR3 amino acid sequence plus V-gene family, and excluded reads lacking a unique V-gene family. A later analysis removed 592 highly shared, low-generation-probability nucleotide sequences to deal with suspected cross-contamination and a sequencing artifact. In a later analysis, a clonal expansion index was calculated for each public chain from normalized within-repertoire ranks of inferred template counts. A later analysis computed generation probabilities with a VDJ recombination model fitted to out-of-frame rearrangements, and checked the results against IGoR. A later analysis scored TCR-TCR, TCR-HLA and TCR-CMV co-occurrence with hypergeometric tests, applying a repertoire-size bias correction to TCR pairs. A later analysis estimated false discovery rates by permuting HLA or CMV assignments 20 times. A later analysis grouped co-occurring TCRs with DBSCAN, adding TCRdist sequence similarity when clustering within HLA-allele-positive subsets. Co-occurrence clustering excluded repertoires with fewer than 30,000 or more than 120,000 public chains, plus five with anomalous nucleotide sharing. As stored in TCRdb, this immuneACCESS dataset retains in-frame rearrangements with V and J assigned. A fraction of the clones does not appear; measured against another copy, unresolved V genes explain less than half of the discrepancy, and the remainder lacks a known reason. That table is the source of V, J and clone size, and D and trimming were worked out from the DNA. This sample has about 200,000 clones in its table, and 70% of those were observed once. About 2.8% of the sample is held by the ten biggest clonotypes.

The data were taken from a study of cytomegalovirus exposure and HLA in healthy donors (dated by TCRdb to the late 2010s). Notes on the research overall: An earlier analysis of a few hundred of the donors reported 276 Gb of sequence data and around 100 million unique TCR beta sequences obtained from around 170 million T cells. An early release that covered 640 HLA-typed donors contained about 290 gigabases of sequencing data and 75 million to 100 million unique TCR sequences. Of the roughly 390 genotyped donors, 65% to 90% fell in the genetic ancestry cluster associated with self-reported Caucasian donors. The aim of the study was to test whether cataloging public T cell receptors could identify signatures of past pathogen exposure. The study profiled the T cell repertoires of some 610 subjects by immunosequencing and related them to cytomegalovirus serostatus. In addition to the first cohort of roughly 700 subjects, a separate validation cohort of 130 or so different subjects was used. High-throughput TCR immunosequencing, statistical association of individual TCRs with disease status, and machine learning were combined to predict cytomegalovirus infection status. In a later analysis, previously published TCR beta repertoires from more than 500 donors were re-analyzed and high-resolution HLA genotyping was added so that TCR occurrence patterns could be studied. The later analysis used no new phenotypic data to find candidate immune exposures, relying instead on TCR beta sequences and their occurrence across donors. To decide whether each TCR beta V gene segment behaved as functional or pseudogenic, an earlier analysis of approximately 600 of the donors relied on high-throughput TCR beta sequencing. Donor age, sex, ethnicity and CMV serostatus were compiled together with the repertoire data. A later genetic analysis took genome-wide SNP genotypes for about three fifths of the roughly 670 donors and used that subset as a discovery cohort. All discovery cohort repertoires had been generated on a single sequencing platform. HLA typing included class I and class II loci at four-digit resolution. The number of donors typed differed by locus, with 629-630 for A, B, C, DRB1 and DQB1, roughly 520 for DQA1, approximately 580 for DPA1, and about 450 for DPB1. About five DR-DQ haplotypes were handled as single units for association and clustering because linkage in the cohort was strong. Among around 400 genotyped donors of the cohort, an average of approximately 240,000 unique TCR beta nucleotide sequences were sequenced per donor, 15% to 20% of them non-productive. The investigation overall reported the following: The cohort was sequenced for TCR beta chains only, and without alpha or paired-chain data the features that could be detected were limited. Presence/absence analyses assumed roughly uniform sequencing depth across donors, an assumption that may not hold. Because the 87-base-pair reads could not distinguish some IMGT-functional V segments, including TRBV6-2 and TRBV6-3, those segments were excluded. The authors suggested that the approach could potentially be generalized to other disease states and immunological phenotypes. In a later genetic analysis, fewer N-insertions in productive TCRs were reported among donors in an Asian-associated ancestry cluster than the approximately 630-donor mean. Three of the identified cytomegalovirus-associated TCR beta chains were confirmed in vitro to be specific for cytomegalovirus antigens. In a later analysis, TCR association rates were found to vary across HLA loci, with the most associated TCRs seen for DRB1 alleles and the fewest for HLA-C alleles. An association between a missense DCLRE1C variant and V-gene and J-gene trimming of TCR beta chains was found in a later genetic analysis and replicated in an independent cohort. In an earlier analysis of approximately 600 of the donors, most TCR beta V segments were observed in productive rearrangements about 87% or about 30% of the time, broadly matching IMGT annotations. Cytomegalovirus status was reported to be diagnosed by the classifier with high specificity and sensitivity in both the original and validation cohorts. The earlier analysis of about 600 of the donors excluded around 17 rarely observed V segments, including chromosome 9 orphons, because counts were too low. In a later analysis, HLA-associated TCR beta chains were found to be more clonally expanded and to have lower generation probabilities than equally common non-associated chains. For the cohort, immune exposure information was limited to CMV serostatus. When HLA alleles, especially DR and DQ, strongly co-occurred, attributing TCR associations to individual alleles was difficult. A later analysis reported that several top co-occurrence clusters appeared linked to parvovirus B19, influenza, CMV and Epstein-Barr virus. Linkage disequilibrium might explain the correlated functional status among segregating V segments, but an unknown experimental factor could not be ruled out. Because HLA typing was missing for some donors at each locus, association tests included only the typed subset. A later analysis found that most CMV-associated TCR beta chains appeared HLA-restricted, with HLA associations seemingly driven largely by CMV exposure. A further reported finding was that TCR beta sequences accurately predicted the HLA-A and HLA-B alleles for most subjects in the first cohort. A group of highly shared sequence variants was considered likely to be a technical artifact of the sequencing pipeline. In a later analysis, 16,951 TCR beta sequences were associated with specific HLA alleles at a false discovery rate of 0.05. The study gave a list of 150 to 200 TCR beta chains associated with cytomegalovirus. Most TCR sequences were observed very rarely across donors, whereas some public TCRs were present in many individuals.

The clonotype comes from a man aged 35 to 55 in good health and CMV-seropositive. The sample comprised PBMCs. The chain is assembled from TRBV11-2 and TRBJ1-1; a tentative D match to TRBD1 spans 6 bases. The CDR3 sequence is CASSTNRATEAFF. The base sequence is TGTGCCAGCAGCACTAACAGGGCCACTGAAGCTTTCTTT.